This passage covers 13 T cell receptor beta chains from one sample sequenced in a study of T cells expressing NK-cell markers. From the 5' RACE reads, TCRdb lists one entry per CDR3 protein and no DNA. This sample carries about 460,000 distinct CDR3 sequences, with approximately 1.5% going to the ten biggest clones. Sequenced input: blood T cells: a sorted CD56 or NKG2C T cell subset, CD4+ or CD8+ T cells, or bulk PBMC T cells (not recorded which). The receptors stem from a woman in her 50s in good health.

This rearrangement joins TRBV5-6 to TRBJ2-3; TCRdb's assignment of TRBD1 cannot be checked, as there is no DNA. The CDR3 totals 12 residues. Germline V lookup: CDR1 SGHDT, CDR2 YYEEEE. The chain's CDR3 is CASSLGEATQYF.

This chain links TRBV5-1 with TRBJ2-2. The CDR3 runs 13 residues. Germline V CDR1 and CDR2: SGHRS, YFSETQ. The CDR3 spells CASSLVPSGELFF.

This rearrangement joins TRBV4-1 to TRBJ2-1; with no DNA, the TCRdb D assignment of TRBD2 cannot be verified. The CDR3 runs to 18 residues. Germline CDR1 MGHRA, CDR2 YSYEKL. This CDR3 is CASSQGIAGGPVNNEQFF.

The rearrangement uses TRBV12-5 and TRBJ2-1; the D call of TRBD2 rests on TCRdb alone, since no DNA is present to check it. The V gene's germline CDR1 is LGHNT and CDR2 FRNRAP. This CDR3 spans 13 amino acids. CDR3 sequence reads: CASGTSGMNEQFF.

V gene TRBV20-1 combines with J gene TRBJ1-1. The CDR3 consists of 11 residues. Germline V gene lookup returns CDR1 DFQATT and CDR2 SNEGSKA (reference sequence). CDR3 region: CSAGSYTEAFF.

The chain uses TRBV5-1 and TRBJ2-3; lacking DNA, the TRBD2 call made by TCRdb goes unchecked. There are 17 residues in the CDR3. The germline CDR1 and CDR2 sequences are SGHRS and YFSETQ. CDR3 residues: CASSPSGRAGEVDTQYF.

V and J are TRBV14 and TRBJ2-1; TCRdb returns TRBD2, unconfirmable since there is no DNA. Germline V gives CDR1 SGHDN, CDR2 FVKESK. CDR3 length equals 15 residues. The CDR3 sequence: CASSLPRGGYNEQFF.

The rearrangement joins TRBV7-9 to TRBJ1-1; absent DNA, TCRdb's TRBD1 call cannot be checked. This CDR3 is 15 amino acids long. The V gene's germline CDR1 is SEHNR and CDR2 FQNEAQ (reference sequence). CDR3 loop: CASSVDRGDRTEAFF.

The chain's CDR3 is CASSLTPVYYNEQFF. The chain links TRBV7-3 to TRBJ2-1; TCRdb's D gene call, TRBD1, goes unchecked for lack of DNA. This CDR3 contains 15 residues. Germline V gives CDR1 SGHTA, CDR2 FQGTGA.

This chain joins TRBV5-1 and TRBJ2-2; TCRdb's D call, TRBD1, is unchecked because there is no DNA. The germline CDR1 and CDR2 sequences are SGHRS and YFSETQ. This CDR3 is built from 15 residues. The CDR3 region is CASNRDRVDTGELFF. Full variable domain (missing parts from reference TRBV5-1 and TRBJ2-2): KAGVTQTPRYLIKTRGQQVTLSCSPISGHRSVSWYQQTPGQGLQFLFEYFSETQRNKGNFPGRFSGRQFSNSRSEMNVSTLELGDSALYLCASNRDRVDTGELFFGEGSRLTVL.

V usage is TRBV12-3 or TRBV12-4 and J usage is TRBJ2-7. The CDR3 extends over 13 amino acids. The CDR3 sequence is CASSFQSSYEQYF.

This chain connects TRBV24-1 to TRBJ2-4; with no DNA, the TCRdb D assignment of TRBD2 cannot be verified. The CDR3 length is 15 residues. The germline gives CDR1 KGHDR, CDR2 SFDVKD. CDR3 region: CATSGGGEAKNIQYF.

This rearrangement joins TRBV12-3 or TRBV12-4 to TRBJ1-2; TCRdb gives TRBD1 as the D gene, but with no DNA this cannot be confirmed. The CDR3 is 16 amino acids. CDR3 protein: CASSGTGTGDNYGYTF.